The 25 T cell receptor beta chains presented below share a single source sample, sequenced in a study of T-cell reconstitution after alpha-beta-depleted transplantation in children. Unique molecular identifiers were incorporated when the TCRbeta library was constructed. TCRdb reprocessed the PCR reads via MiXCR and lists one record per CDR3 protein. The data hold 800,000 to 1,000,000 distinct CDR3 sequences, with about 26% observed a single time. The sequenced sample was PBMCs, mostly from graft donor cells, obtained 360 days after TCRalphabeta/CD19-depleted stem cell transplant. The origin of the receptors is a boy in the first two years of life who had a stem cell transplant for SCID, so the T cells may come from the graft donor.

DNA of the CDR3: TGCAGTGCTAGGGGGCCCGGACAGGAGGGCACTGAAGCTTTCTTT. This sequence encodes CSARGPGQEGTEAFF. The rearrangement joins TRBV20-1 to TRBJ1-1; TRBD1 agrees at 7 bases. Looked up from germline, CDR1 is DFQATT and CDR2 is SNEGSKA (reference sequence). With 3 bases clipped from V and 4 bases from J, the junction kept 11 bases outside the gene matches. This CDR3 comprises 15 residues.

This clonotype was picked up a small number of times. CDR3 region: CSAISTSGGGPIQETQYF. The CDR3 DNA is TGCAGTGCCATATCGACTAGCGGGGGGGGACCTATCCAAGAGACCCAGTACTTC. V gene TRBV20-1 combines with J gene TRBJ2-5; TRBD2 matches at 14 bases. Trimming at V came to 6 bases and at J to 1 base, leaving 13 bases not matched to a gene. CDR1 DFQATT and CDR2 SNEGSKA come from the germline V gene (reference sequence). This CDR3 is built from 18 residues.

The DNA for the CDR3 is TGCGCCAGCAGCCGCATTCTAGCGGGGGCCGACACCGGGGAGCTGTTTTTT. Amino acid sequence: CASSRILAGADTGELFF. The genes are TRBV4-1 and TRBJ2-2, with TRBD2 matching 10 bases. Germline CDR1 and CDR2: MGHRA and YSYEKL. The CDR3 has 17 residues. J gave up 3 bases and V 4 bases, and 8 bases lay outside the gene matches.

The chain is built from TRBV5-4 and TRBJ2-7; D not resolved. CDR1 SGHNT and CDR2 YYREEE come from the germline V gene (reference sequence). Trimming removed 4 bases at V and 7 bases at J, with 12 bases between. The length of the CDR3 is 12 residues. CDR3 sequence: CASSGPKLEQYF. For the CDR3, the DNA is TGTGCCAGCAGCGGACCCAAGTTGGAGCAGTACTTC.

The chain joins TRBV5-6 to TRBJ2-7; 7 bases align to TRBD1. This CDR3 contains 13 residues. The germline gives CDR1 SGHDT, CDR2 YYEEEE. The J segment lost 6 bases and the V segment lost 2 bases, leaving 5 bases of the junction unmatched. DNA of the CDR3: TGTGCCAGCAGCTTCGAGGGGGCGCCCGAGCAGTACTTC. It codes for CASSFEGAPEQYF. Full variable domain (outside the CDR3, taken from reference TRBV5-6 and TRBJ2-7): DAGVTQSPTHLIKTRGQQVTLRCSPKSGHDTVSWYQQALGQGPQFIFQYYEEEERQRGNFPDRFSGHQFPNYSSELNVNALLLGDSALYLCASSFEGAPEQYFGPGTRLTVT.

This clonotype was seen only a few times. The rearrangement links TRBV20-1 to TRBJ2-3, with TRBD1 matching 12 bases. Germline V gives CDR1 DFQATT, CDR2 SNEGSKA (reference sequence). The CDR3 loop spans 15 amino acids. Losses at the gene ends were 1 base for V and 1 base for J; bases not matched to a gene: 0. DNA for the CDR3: TGCAGTGCTAGAGGGGACAGGGGGCGCACAGATACGCAGTATTTT. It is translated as CSARGDRGRTDTQYF.

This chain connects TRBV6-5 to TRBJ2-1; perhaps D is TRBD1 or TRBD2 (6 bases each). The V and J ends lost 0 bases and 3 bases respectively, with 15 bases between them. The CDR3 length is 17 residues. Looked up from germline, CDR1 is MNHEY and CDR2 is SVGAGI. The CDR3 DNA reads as TGTGCCAGCAGTTACTCCGAGGGGGGCCTCGTCTACAATGAGCAGTTCTTC. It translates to CASSYSEGGLVYNEQFF.

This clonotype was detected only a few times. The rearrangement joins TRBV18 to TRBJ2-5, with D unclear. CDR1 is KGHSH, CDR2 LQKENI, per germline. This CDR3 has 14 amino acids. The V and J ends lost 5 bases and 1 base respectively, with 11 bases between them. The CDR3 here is CASSFRGSQETQYF. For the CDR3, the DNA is TGTGCCAGCTCATTTCGAGGCTCCCAAGAGACCCAGTACTTC.

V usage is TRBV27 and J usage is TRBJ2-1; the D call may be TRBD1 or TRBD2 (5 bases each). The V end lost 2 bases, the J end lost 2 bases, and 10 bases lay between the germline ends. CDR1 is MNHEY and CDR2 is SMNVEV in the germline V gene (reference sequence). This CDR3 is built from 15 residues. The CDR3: CASSLHGTPYNEQFF. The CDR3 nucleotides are TGTGCCAGCAGTTTACACGGGACGCCCTACAATGAGCAGTTCTTC.

The CDR3 loop reads CASSYQGGLGELFF. CDR3 bases: TGTGCCAGCAGCTACCAGGGGGGCCTCGGGGAGCTGTTTTTT. The chain carries TRBV6-5 and TRBJ2-2; TRBD1 might be the D (7 bases). Trimming shortened V by 6 bases and J by 7 bases, and 15 bases separated the two germline ends. From germline, CDR1 is MNHEY and CDR2 SVGAGI. The CDR3 extends over 14 amino acids.

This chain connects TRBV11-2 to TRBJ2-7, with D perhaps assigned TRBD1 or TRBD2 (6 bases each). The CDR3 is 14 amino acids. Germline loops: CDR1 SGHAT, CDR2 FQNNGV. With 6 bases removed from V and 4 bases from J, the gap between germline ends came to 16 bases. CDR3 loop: CASSYGGGRYEQYF. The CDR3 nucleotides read TGTGCCAGCAGTTACGGAGGGGGGAGGTACGAGCAGTACTTC.

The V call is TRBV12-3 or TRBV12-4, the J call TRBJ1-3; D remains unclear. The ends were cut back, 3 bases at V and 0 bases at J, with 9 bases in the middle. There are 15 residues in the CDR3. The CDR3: CASSFSDSSGNTIYF. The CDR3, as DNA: TGTGCCAGCAGTTTTTCTGATAGCTCTGGAAACACCATATATTTT.

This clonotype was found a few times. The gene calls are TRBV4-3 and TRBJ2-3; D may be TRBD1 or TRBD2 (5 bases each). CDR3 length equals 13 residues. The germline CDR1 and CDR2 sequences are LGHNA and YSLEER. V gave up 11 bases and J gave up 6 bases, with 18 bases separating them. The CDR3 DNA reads TGCGCCTCCGTGGTCGACTGGGGGGATACGCAGTATTTT. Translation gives CASVVDWGDTQYF.

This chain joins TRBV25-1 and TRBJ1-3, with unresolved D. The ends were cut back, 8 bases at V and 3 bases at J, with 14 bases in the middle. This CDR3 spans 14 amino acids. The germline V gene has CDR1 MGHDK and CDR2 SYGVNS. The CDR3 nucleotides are TGTGCCAGCCTTAGGGTTCCCTTTGGAAACACCATATATTTT. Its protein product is CASLRVPFGNTIYF.

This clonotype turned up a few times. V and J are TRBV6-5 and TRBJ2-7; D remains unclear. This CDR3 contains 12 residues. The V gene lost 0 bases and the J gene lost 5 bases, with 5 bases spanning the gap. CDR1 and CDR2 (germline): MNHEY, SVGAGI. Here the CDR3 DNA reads TGTGCCAGCAGTTACTCTTTGGACGAGCAGTACTTC. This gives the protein CASSYSLDEQYF.

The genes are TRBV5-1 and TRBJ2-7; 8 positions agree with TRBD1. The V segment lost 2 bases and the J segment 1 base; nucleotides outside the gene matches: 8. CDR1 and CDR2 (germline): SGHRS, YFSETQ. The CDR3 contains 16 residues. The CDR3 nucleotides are TGCGCCAGCAGCTTCGTATCCGGGACAGGTTCCTACGAGCAGTACTTC. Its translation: CASSFVSGTGSYEQYF.

The CDR3 DNA reads TGTGCCAGCATTGCGGACGCGGTGCCGAGCGAGCAGTACTTC. Its protein is CASIADAVPSEQYF. This chain uses TRBV2 with TRBJ2-7; the D is unclear. V gave up 7 bases and J gave up 6 bases, with 19 bases separating them. Germline CDR1 and CDR2: SNHLY and FYNNEI. There are 14 residues in the CDR3.

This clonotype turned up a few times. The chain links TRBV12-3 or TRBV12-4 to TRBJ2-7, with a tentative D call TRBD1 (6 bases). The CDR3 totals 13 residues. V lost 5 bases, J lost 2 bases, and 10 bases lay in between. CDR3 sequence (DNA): TGTGCCAGCAGTGGGGACACGACCTACGAGCAGTACTTC. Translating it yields CASSGDTTYEQYF.

As DNA, the CDR3 is TGTGCCAGCAGCGCCGGACCCGAAGATACGCAGTATTTT. This encodes CASSAGPEDTQYF. This rearrangement joins TRBV7-2 to TRBJ2-3; D remains unclear. V gave up 5 bases and J gave up 5 bases, with 11 bases separating them. The CDR3 sequence is 13 residues long. CDR1 SGHTA and CDR2 FQGNSA come from the germline V gene. The full variable domain, completed using reference TRBV7-2 and TRBJ2-3, is GAGVSQSPSNKVTEKGKDVELRCDPISGHTALYWYRQSLGQGLEFLIYFQGNSAPDKSGLPSDRFSAERTGGSVSTLTIQRTQQEDSAVYLCASSAGPEDTQYFGPGTRLTVL.

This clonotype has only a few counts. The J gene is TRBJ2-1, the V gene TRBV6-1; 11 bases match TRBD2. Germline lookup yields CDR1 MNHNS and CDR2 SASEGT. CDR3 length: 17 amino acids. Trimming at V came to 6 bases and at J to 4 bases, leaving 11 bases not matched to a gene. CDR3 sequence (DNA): TGTGCCAGCAGCGATAACTTTAGCGGGGGGGCGTACAATGAGCAGTTCTTC. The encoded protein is CASSDNFSGGAYNEQFF.

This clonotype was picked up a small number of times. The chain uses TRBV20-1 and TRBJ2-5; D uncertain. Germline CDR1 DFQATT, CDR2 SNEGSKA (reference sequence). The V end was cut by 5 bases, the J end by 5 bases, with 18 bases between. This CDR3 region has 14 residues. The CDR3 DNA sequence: TGCAGTGCTCGGACGAAAAAACATGGGGAGACCCAGTACTTC. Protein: CSARTKKHGETQYF.

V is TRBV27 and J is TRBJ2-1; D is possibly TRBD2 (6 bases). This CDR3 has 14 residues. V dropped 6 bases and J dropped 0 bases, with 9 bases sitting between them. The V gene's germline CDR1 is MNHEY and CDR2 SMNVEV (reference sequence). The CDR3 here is CASRSGHSYNEQFF. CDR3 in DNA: TGTGCCAGCAGAAGCGGGCACTCCTACAATGAGCAGTTCTTC.

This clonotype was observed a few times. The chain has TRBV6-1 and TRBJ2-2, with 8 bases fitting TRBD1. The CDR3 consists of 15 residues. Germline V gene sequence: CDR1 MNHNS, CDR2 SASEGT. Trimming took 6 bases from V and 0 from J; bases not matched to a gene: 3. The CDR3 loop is CASRRTGPNTGELFF. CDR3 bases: TGTGCCAGCAGACGGACAGGGCCGAACACCGGGGAGCTGTTTTTT.

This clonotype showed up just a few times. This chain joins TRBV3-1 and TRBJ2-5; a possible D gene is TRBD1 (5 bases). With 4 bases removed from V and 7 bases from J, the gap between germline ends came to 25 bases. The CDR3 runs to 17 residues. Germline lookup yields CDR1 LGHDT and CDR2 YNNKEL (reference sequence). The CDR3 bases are TGTGCCAGCAGCCCAAGTCCCCACAGGCTCACGTCGGGGACCCAGTACTTC. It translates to CASSPSPHRLTSGTQYF.

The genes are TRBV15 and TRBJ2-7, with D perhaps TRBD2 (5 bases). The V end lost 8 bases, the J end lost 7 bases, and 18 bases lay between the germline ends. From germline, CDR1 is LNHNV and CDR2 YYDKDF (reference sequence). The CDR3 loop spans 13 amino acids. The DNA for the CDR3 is TGTGCCACCCACCAGAGGCCAGAGGGAGAGCAGTACTTC. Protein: CATHQRPEGEQYF.